A selection of T cell receptor beta chains follows, all from one sample in a study of response to subunit inactivated influenza vaccine. TCRdb called the RT-PCR reads again in MiXCR, with one record for every CDR3 protein. The repertoire consists of about 620,000 distinct CDR3 sequences, with 10% to 15% occurring once and the leading ten covering 10%. Sequenced here: PBMCs from blood, sampled on the day of vaccination. The receptors here all came from a man aged 50-59 years who received an inactivated influenza vaccine. CDR3s include the opening cysteine and the closing phenylalanine or tryptophan. A D gene is named only where the DNA matches it firmly. For some rows the clone size is stated as once, few or many, or as a class when expanded; others skip it.

d_call	clone_size	v_call	j_call	cdr3_nt	cdr3_aa
.	.	TRBV7-9	TRBJ2-2	TGTGCCAGCAGCTTAACGATCAACACCGGGGAGCTGTTTTTT	CASSLTINTGELFF
.	.	TRBV15	TRBJ2-7	TGTGCCACCAGCAGCCTACAGGATCTTTCCTACGAGCAGTACTTC	CATSSLQDLSYEQYF
.	few	TRBV11-2	TRBJ1-5	TGTGCCAGCAGCTTGGAGTACGCACCCAATCAGCCCCAGCATTTT	CASSLEYAPNQPQHF
TRBD2	few	TRBV28	TRBJ2-2	TGTGCCAGCAGTTTATTATCTAGCGGAGCATCCGGGGAGCTGTTTTTT	CASSLLSSGASGELFF
TRBD1	many	TRBV12-3/TRBV12-4	TRBJ1-6	TGTGCCAGCAGTTTCGCCGGGACAGGGGGCGACACCCTCCACTTT	CASSFAGTGGDTLHF
.	many	TRBV6-2/TRBV6-3	TRBJ2-2	TGTGCCAGCTGTCCCCCGCTGGAGGGGCCCTCCAACACCGGGGAGCTGTTTTTT	CASCPPLEGPSNTGELFF
TRBD2	many	TRBV7-8	TRBJ2-1	TGTGCCAGCAGCTTAGTAAGAGCTAGCGGCCGGTACAATGAGCAGTTCTTC	CASSLVRASGRYNEQFF
TRBD2	many	TRBV27	TRBJ2-1	TGTGCCAGCAGTTCCAGCGGGGTGACCTCCTACAATGAGCAGTTCTTC	CASSSSGVTSYNEQFF
.	.	TRBV20-1	TRBJ2-7	TGCAGTGCTAGAGAAATAGCTAGGACAACCTACGAGCAGTACTTC	CSAREIARTTYEQYF
TRBD1	.	TRBV7-2	TRBJ2-3	TGTGCCAGCAGAGCACAGGGGGCCCTCATGGATACGCAGTATTTT	CASRAQGALMDTQYF
.	.	TRBV18	TRBJ2-3	TGTGCCAGCTCACCAAGGGCAGGGGAGGCAGATACGCAGTATTTT	CASSPRAGEADTQYF
.	few	TRBV10-1	TRBJ2-1	TGCGCCAGCATCGACTCACTCGAGCAGTTCTTC	CASIDSLEQFF
.	few	TRBV7-2	TRBJ2-5	TGTGCCAGCAGCCAGATCGAGACCCAGTACTTC	CASSQIETQYF
TRBD1	.	TRBV10-3	TRBJ2-1	TGTGCCACCCTGGCACAGGGGGCCAGTGAGCAGTTCTTC	CATLAQGASEQFF
.	many	TRBV18	TRBJ1-4	TGTGCCAGCAGCCCCGATGAAAAACTGTTTTTT	CASSPDEKLFF
.	.	TRBV5-6	TRBJ2-7	TGTGCCAGCAGCTCCGGGATCCACAACGAGCAGTACTTC	CASSSGIHNEQYF
.	.	TRBV5-1	TRBJ2-1	TGCGCCAGCAGCCAAGGACTCCCGGGACTTAATGAGCAGTTCTTC	CASSQGLPGLNEQFF
.	many	TRBV29-1	TRBJ2-1	TGCAGCGTTGGGAAGGGTGCCTACAATGAGCAGTTCTTC	CSVGKGAYNEQFF
.	.	TRBV11-2	TRBJ2-7	TGTGCCAGCAGCTTAGATAGCCAGCTAAGACAGGCCGACTACGAGCAGTACTTC	CASSLDSQLRQADYEQYF
TRBD2	many	TRBV4-2	TRBJ2-7	TGTGCCAGCAGCCAAGGGACTAGCGGCTACGAGCAGTACTTC	CASSQGTSGYEQYF
.	many	TRBV28	TRBJ1-2	TGTGCCAGCAGCCCCTCCTTAAACTATGGCTACACCTTC	CASSPSLNYGYTF
TRBD2	few	TRBV18	TRBJ2-5	TGTGCCAGCTCGTGGACTAGCGGGAGTGTGGTAGGAGAGACCCAGTACTTC	CASSWTSGSVVGETQYF
.	many	TRBV24-1	TRBJ2-7	TGTGCCACCAGTGATCCTCGGACGGGCTACGAGCAGTACTTC	CATSDPRTGYEQYF
TRBD1	few	TRBV12-3/TRBV12-4	TRBJ1-1	TGTGCCAGCAGTTCCATTTGGACAGGGATGTACACTGAAGCTTTCTTT	CASSSIWTGMYTEAFF
.	.	TRBV12-3/TRBV12-4	TRBJ2-5	TGTGCCAGCAGTCCCCGCCTGGGGGGGCGGATCCAGTACTTC	CASSPRLGGRIQYF
.	many	TRBV7-2	TRBJ2-3	TGTGCCAGCAGCTCGTCAAGGGATACGCAGTATTTT	CASSSSRDTQYF
.	many	TRBV10-3	TRBJ2-3	TGTGCCACTCAGAGAGCGGGTTCTAGCACAGATACGCAGTATTTT	CATQRAGSSTDTQYF